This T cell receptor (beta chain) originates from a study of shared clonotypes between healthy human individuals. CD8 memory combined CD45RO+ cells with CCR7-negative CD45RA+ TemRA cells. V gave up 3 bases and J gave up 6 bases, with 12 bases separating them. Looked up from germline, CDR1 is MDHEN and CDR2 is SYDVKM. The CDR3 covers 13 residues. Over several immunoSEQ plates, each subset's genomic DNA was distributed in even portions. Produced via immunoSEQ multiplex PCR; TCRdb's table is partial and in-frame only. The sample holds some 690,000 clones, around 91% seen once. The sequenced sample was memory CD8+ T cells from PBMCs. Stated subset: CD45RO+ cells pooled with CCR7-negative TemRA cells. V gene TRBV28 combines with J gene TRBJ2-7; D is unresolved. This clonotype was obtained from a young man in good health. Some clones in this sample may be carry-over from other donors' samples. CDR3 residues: CASSFGAGREQYF. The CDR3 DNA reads TGTGCCAGCAGTTTCGGCGCTGGTCGCGAGCAGTACTTC.